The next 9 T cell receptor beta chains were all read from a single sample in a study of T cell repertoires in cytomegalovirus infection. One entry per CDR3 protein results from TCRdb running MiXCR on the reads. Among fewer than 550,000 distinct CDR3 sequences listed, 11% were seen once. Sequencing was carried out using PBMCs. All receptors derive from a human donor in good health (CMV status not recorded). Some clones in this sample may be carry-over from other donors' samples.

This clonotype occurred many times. In nucleotides, the CDR3 is TGTGCCAGCAGAAAGGGACAGCCGAGCTCTGGAAACACCATATATTTT. It specifies CASRKGQPSSGNTIYF. This chain joins TRBV12-3 or TRBV12-4 and TRBJ1-3, with 7 bases lining up with TRBD1. Germline trimming cut 6 bases from V and 0 bases from J; bases unmatched to any gene: 8. The length of the CDR3 is 16 residues.

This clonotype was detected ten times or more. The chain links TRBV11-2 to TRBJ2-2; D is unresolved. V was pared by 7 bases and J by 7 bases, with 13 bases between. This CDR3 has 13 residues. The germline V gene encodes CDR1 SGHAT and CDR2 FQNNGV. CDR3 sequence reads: CASNFGDGGELFF. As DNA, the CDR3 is TGTGCCAGCAACTTCGGTGACGGCGGGGAGCTGTTTTTT.

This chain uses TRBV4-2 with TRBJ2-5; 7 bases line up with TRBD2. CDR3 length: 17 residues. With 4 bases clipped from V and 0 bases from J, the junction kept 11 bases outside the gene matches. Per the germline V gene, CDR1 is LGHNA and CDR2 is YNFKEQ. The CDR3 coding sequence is TGTGCCAGCAGCCCCGCCGGGGCTAGCGGTGACCAAGAGACCCAGTACTTC. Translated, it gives CASSPAGASGDQETQYF.

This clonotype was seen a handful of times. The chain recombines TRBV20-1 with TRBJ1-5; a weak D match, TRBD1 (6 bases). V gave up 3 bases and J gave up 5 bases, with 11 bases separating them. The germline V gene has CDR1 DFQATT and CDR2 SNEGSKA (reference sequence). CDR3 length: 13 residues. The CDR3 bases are TGCAGTGCTAGGAGCAGGGGTGATCAGCCCCAGCATTTT. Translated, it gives CSARSRGDQPQHF.

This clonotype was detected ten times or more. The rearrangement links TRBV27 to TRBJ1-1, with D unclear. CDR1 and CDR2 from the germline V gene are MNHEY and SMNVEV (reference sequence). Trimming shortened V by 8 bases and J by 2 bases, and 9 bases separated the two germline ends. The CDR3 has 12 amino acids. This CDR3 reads CASGSYNTEAFF. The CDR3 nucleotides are TGTGCCAGCGGCTCCTATAACACTGAAGCTTTCTTT.

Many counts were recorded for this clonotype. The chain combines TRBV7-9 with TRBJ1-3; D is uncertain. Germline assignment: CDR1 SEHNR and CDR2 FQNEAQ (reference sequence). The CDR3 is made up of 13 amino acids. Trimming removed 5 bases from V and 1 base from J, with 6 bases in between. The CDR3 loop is CASSLPSGNTIYF. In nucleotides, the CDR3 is TGTGCCAGCAGCCTCCCTTCTGGAAACACCATATATTTT.

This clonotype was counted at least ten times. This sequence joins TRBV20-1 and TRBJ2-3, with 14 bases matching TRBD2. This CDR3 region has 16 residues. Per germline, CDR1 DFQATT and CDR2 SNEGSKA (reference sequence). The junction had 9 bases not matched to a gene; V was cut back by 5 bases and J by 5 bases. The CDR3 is CSAFPTSGRAQDTQYF. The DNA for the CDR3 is TGCAGTGCTTTCCCGACTAGCGGGAGGGCCCAAGATACGCAGTATTTT.

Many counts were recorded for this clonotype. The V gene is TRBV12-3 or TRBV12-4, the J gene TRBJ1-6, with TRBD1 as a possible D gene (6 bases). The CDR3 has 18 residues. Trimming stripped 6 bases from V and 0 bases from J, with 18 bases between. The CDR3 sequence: CASSRTFTGNSYNSPLHF. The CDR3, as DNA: TGTGCCAGCAGCCGAACCTTTACAGGGAACTCCTATAATTCACCCCTCCACTTT.

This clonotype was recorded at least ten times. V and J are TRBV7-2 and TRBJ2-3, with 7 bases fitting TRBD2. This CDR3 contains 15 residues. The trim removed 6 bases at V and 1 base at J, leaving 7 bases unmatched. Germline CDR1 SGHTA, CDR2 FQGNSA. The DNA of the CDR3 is TGTGCCAGCAGGGGGGGGGTAGCGGGCACAGATACGCAGTATTTT. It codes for CASRGGVAGTDTQYF.